Here is one T cell receptor (beta chain) with its context. Its antigen is undetermined. This sample was included in a study of T cells in narcolepsy. Regarding the study as a whole: Autoreactive clone sequences were missing from some blood memory CD4+ repertoires. Blood of same and different patients, but not healthy controls, reportedly held recurring autoreactive clonotypes. Comparing one patient's CSF and blood CD4+ clonotypes highlighted HCRT- and TRIB2-specific autoreactive clonotypes.

The V gene's germline CDR1 is SEHNR and CDR2 FQNEAQ (reference sequence). CDR3 length equals 14 residues. The germline V and J ends were trimmed by 2 bases and 4 bases, with 8 bases remaining between them. Some clones are missing from TCRdb's copy, which holds only in-frame ones; the method was immunoSEQ multiplex PCR. This table has 30,000 to 40,000 clones, more than 75% appearing once. This chain uses TRBV7-9 with TRBJ1-4, with no clear D. This TCR was sampled from a human donor with narcolepsy. The sequenced sample was CD45RA- memory CD4+ T cells from PBMCs. The CDR3 region is CASSLSQSNEKLFF. For the CDR3, the DNA is TGTGCCAGCAGCTTATCACAGAGTAATGAAAAACTGTTTTTT.